The rows below give T cell receptor beta chains drawn from one sample of a study of beta chain features in type 1 diabetes. The repertoire was sequenced with immunoSEQ multiplex PCR; TCRdb's copy has only in-frame clones and lacks some. Of about 170,000 clones listed, approximately 7.8% were seen once; the top ten hold more than 0.75%. Sequencing input: central memory CD4+ T cells from blood. Every receptor here comes from a woman between 40 and 55 years old with type 1 diabetes. The CDR3 runs from the conserved cysteine through the conserved F or W. A D gene is named only where the DNA matches it firmly. A row's size may be missing; if present it is once, few, many or a size class.

V gene	clone size	J gene	D gene	CDR3 protein	CDR3 DNA
TRBV28	-	TRBJ2-3	-	CASSFRGGYTQYF	TGTGCCAGCAGTTTCCGCGGCGGGTATACGCAGTATTTT
TRBV29-1	few	TRBJ1-2	-	CSVEGPADGYTF	TGCAGCGTTGAAGGGCCGGCGGATGGCTACACCTTC
TRBV2	few	TRBJ1-5	-	CASSPQVSNQPQHF	TGTGCCAGCAGCCCCCAGGTTAGCAATCAGCCCCAGCATTTT
TRBV19	few	TRBJ2-6	TRBD1	CASSFYPGQGASVLTF	TGTGCCAGTAGCTTCTATCCGGGACAGGGGGCCAGCGTCCTGACTTTC
TRBV28	-	TRBJ1-5	-	CASKVGGVSQPQHF	TGTGCCAGCAAAGTCGGGGGAGTAAGTCAGCCCCAGCATTTT
TRBV14	-	TRBJ1-4	TRBD1	CASSQGQGAVLNEKLFF	TGTGCCAGCAGCCAAGGACAGGGGGCCGTTTTAAATGAAAAACTGTTTTTT
TRBV9	many	TRBJ2-2	TRBD1	CASSVDQGATGELFF	TGTGCCAGCAGCGTAGATCAGGGGGCTACCGGGGAGCTGTTTTTT
TRBV5-1	-	TRBJ2-1	TRBD2	CASSYTGLAGGTEQFF	TGCGCCAGCAGCTACACAGGACTAGCGGGTGGAACCGAGCAGTTCTTC
TRBV11-3	-	TRBJ2-1	-	CASSSWPNEQFF	TGTGCCAGCAGCTCTTGGCCCAATGAGCAGTTCTTC
TRBV15	-	TRBJ2-1	-	CATSRDRVYNEQFF	TGTGCCACCAGCAGAGATAGAGTGTACAATGAGCAGTTCTTC
TRBV18	-	TRBJ2-7	-	CASSPGGTSYEQYF	TGTGCCAGCTCACCCGGGGGGACATCCTACGAGCAGTACTTC
TRBV29-1	few	TRBJ2-7	-	CSVSGSRPGQYF	TGCAGCGTTTCCGGGAGCCGGCCAGGACAGTACTTC
TRBV27	-	TRBJ2-6	-	CASSPYSGANVLTF	TGTGCCAGCAGCCCTTACTCTGGGGCCAACGTCCTGACTTTC
TRBV28	few	TRBJ2-2	-	CASSLGTQRAGELFF	TGTGCCAGCAGTCTAGGGACACAGAGGGCCGGGGAGCTGTTTTTT
TRBV29-1	few	TRBJ2-7	-	CSVEYGGRYEQYF	TGCAGCGTTGAATACGGGGGTAGATACGAGCAGTACTTC
TRBV10-3	-	TRBJ1-1	TRBD1	CAISAGTDTEAFF	TGTGCCATCAGTGCCGGGACAGACACTGAAGCTTTCTTT
TRBV4-3	-	TRBJ1-2	-	CASSQDLGKGGLRNGYTF	TGCGCCAGCAGCCAAGATCTAGGAAAGGGAGGGTTAAGGAATGGCTACACCTTC
TRBV15	-	TRBJ2-5	-	CATSSLLLETQYF	TGTGCCACCAGCTCCTTATTGTTGGAGACCCAGTACTTC
TRBV15	-	TRBJ1-1	-	CATSFAPMNTEAFF	TGTGCCACCAGCTTCGCCCCTATGAACACTGAAGCTTTCTTT
TRBV9	few	TRBJ2-7	-	CASSLSGDSGAWEQYF	TGTGCCAGCAGCCTCTCCGGGGACTCCGGGGCGTGGGAGCAGTACTTC
TRBV30	-	TRBJ1-5	TRBD1	CAWSPQGNQPQHF	TGTGCCTGGAGCCCACAGGGGAATCAGCCCCAGCATTTT
TRBV9	-	TRBJ2-3	TRBD1	CASSSRDRGTDTQYF	TGTGCCAGCAGCTCACGGGACAGGGGGACAGATACGCAGTATTTT
TRBV5-1	-	TRBJ2-5	TRBD2	CASTWGSSGRLETQYF	TGCGCCAGCACCTGGGGTTCTAGCGGGAGGCTTGAGACCCAGTACTTC
TRBV28	few	TRBJ2-2	-	CASTLGAANTGELFF	TGTGCCAGCACACTGGGGGCGGCGAACACCGGGGAGCTGTTTTTT
TRBV19	-	TRBJ2-5	TRBD2	CASSGLAGIQETQYF	TGTGCCAGTAGTGGACTAGCGGGGATTCAAGAGACCCAGTACTTC
TRBV25-1	-	TRBJ1-2	TRBD1	CASSPHTGVLAGYTF	TGTGCCAGCAGTCCCCACACAGGGGTATTAGCTGGCTACACCTTC
TRBV19	few	TRBJ2-5	-	CASRDQETQYF	TGTGCCAGCAGGGATCAAGAGACCCAGTACTTC
TRBV7-8	few	TRBJ2-7	-	CASSFGGFTYEQYF	TGTGCCAGCAGCTTTGGAGGATTCACCTACGAGCAGTACTTC
TRBV7-2	-	TRBJ2-2	-	CASSPTGRTGELFF	TGTGCCAGCAGCCCGACAGGGAGGACCGGGGAGCTGTTTTTT
TRBV18	-	TRBJ2-3	TRBD2	CASSPFPSGTSTDTQYF	TGTGCCAGCTCGCCATTTCCTAGCGGCACTAGCACAGATACGCAGTATTTT
TRBV6-5	-	TRBJ1-1	-	CASSSQRPNTEAFF	TGTGCCAGCAGTTCCCAGCGGCCCAACACTGAAGCTTTCTTT
TRBV18	few	TRBJ1-4	-	CASSPPGDNEKLFF	TGTGCCAGCTCACCACCAGGGGATAATGAAAAACTGTTTTTT
TRBV29-1	-	TRBJ2-1	TRBD2	CSVVGLAGERNEQFF	TGCAGCGTAGTTGGACTAGCGGGAGAACGGAATGAGCAGTTCTTC
TRBV12-5	-	TRBJ2-6	-	CASGLYRDAGANVLTF	TGTGCTAGTGGTTTGTACAGGGATGCTGGGGCCAACGTCCTGACTTTC
TRBV4-1	-	TRBJ2-1	TRBD2	CASSQELAANNEQFF	TGCGCCAGCAGCCAAGAACTAGCGGCAAACAATGAGCAGTTCTTC
TRBV7-2	-	TRBJ1-4	-	CASSLGRTSEKLFF	TGTGCCAGCAGCTTAGGGAGGACCAGTGAAAAACTGTTTTTT
TRBV2	few	TRBJ2-1	-	CASGSSGYNEQFF	TGTGCCAGCGGCAGTAGCGGCTACAATGAGCAGTTCTTC
TRBV2	-	TRBJ2-4	-	CASSEFIQAKNIQYF	TGTGCCAGCAGTGAATTCATTCAAGCCAAAAACATTCAGTACTTC
TRBV7-2	few	TRBJ2-1	-	CASSPLVGEQFF	TGTGCCAGCAGCCCGTTGGTCGGTGAGCAGTTCTTC
TRBV7-2	few	TRBJ2-7	TRBD2	CASSAPSSRTSGKYEQYF	TGTGCCAGCAGCGCACCCTCTTCCCGGACTAGCGGGAAGTACGAGCAGTACTTC